This entry is about one T cell receptor (beta chain). The antigen this receptor binds is unknown. Base-call qualities are not available, and no considerably larger clone is one nucleotide away. The sample is drawn from a study of T cells in Graves' hyperthyroidism and ophthalmopathy (dated by TCRdb to about 2019). For the wider study: Peripheral blood samples were taken at initial diagnosis, before any treatment was given. According to the paper, TCR Vbeta CDR3 sequencing was carried out on 135 peripheral blood samples, which came from approximately 41 ophthalmopathy, around 74 hyperthyroidism and approximately 17 progressor patients. The 100 discovery patients were randomly split 7:3 into training and test sets. An independent validation cohort of 18 to 20 hyperthyroidism patients and roughly 16 patients who later progressed to ophthalmopathy tested prospective prediction of ophthalmopathy. TCR V-J signatures able to tell the groups apart were searched for in a discovery cohort of 100 patients, of whom 40 to 45 had Graves' ophthalmopathy and around 56 had stable Graves' hyperthyroidism. The study also compared thyroid tissue and blood T-cell repertoires from five or six Graves' hyperthyroidism patients. Once sampling was done, hyperthyroidism patients were given methimazole at a starting dose of 30 mg daily, whereas ophthalmopathy patients were given high-dose intravenous methylprednisolone.

Stable Graves' hyperthyroidism was defined as no progression to ophthalmopathy during 18 months of follow-up. Hyperthyroidism patients were newly diagnosed, with disease duration under 2 months, and aged 18 to 65 years. Patients with uncontrolled infections, other autoimmune diseases, pregnancy or lactation were excluded. Clinical symptoms, serum thyroxine and TRAb, thyroid ultrasound, and orbital computed tomography formed the basis for the diagnoses. PBMCs were isolated from about 9 ml of fresh peripheral blood by Ficoll-Paque density gradient centrifugation. Total RNA was extracted using Trizol reagent, and RNA quality was assessed on an Agilent 2100 Bioanalyzer. Germline trimming amounts to 6 bases on V and 2 bases on J, with 13 as the count of junction bases outside the gene matches. The CDR3 holds 19 amino acids from the cysteine to the phenylalanine. Only the CDR3 region is kept as DNA, spanning 57 bases read in frame from base 1. According to the germline V gene, CDR1 reads MNHNS and CDR2 reads SASEGT.

What the research found in general, with its limitations: A model built on a 13 V-J signature distinguished ophthalmopathy from stable hyperthyroidism, reaching 85% to 90% sensitivity and 81.08% specificity in cross-validation and 80%/75% in testing. In validation, the model predicted progression to ophthalmopathy with over 65% sensitivity and approximately 78% specificity, a median of 6.5 months before onset. No statistical method was used to set the sample size in advance, and investigators knew the group allocation. Most expanded thyroid clonotypes (frequency above 0.001) were also detected in blood, a finding suggesting that blood repertoires may reflect thyroid immune responses.

TCR beta CDR3 regions were amplified from RNA transcripts. A first-round RT-PCR of the TCR CDR3 used the HTBI primer set with the Qiagen OneStep RT-PCR kit. Libraries were constructed in a second round of multiplex PCR, after which size selection and purification were carried out. Libraries were sequenced paired-end with 100 bp reads on an Illumina HiSeq2000. The study's own analysis went as follows. SOAPnuke was used to process the raw data, throwing out any read that contained adapters or uncalled bases, had a mean Phred below 15, or lacked an exact constant-primer or identifier match. COPE v1.2.5 was used to merge high-quality paired reads, and clonotypes were defined as unique nucleotide sequences. MiTCR v1.1 was used to align clonotypes to the IMGT TRBV, TRBD and TRBJ reference segments. The analysis was restricted to V-J combinations with a frequency above 0.0001, which together covered around 99% of the repertoires. A TCS score was defined as the ratio between F50 (clonal expansion) and ExV (chaos), using BLOSUM62-based TCRdist between CDR3 peptides within each V-J. Welch's t-statistics and random forest reduced fewer than 600 V-J features to fewer than 15, which were used in a naive Bayes classifier (R e1071). The raw public reads went through TCRdb reprocessing: fastp at Q25, MiXCR clone calling, in-frame beta chains kept. Merged by CDR3 protein, the rows form single entries marked with the most common genes and DNA. The V and J calls here are based on TCRdb, not the publication. The sample has under 300,000 distinct CDR3 sequences on record, 12% to 15% of them singletons. Roughly 7.9% of the sample is held by the ten biggest clonotypes.

The TCR comes from a middle-aged woman with Graves' hyperthyroidism. The sequenced material came from blood. Recombination linked TRBV6-1 to TRBJ2-4; the junction holds 13 bases that match TRBD2. The CDR3 protein sequence reads: CASRTTPLAGGPTKNIQYF. Read as DNA, the sequence is TGTGCCAGCAGGACGACCCCACTAGCGGGAGGGCCGACCAAAAACATTCAGTACTTC.